This T cell receptor (beta chain) was retrieved from a study of blood T cell repertoires in COVID-19. Here immunoSEQ multiplex PCR was the method, and the copy in TCRdb shows in-frame clones only, minus some. Of 100,000 to 130,000 clones in the sample, 75% to 95% were seen once. This receptor was obtained from a woman between 25 and 40 years old with acute or convalescent COVID-19. The specimen sequenced was peripheral blood.

The CDR3, as DNA: TGTGCCAGCAGATCACAGCAGGGTTACAATGAGCAGTTCTTC. Residues: CASRSQQGYNEQFF. The chain has TRBV11-3 and TRBJ2-1; tentative D call: TRBD1 (5 bases). Deletions cut 6 bases from V and 4 bases from J, with 13 bases between. The CDR3 covers 14 residues. The V gene's germline CDR1 is SGHNT and CDR2 YENEEA.